Shown below are 27 T cell receptor beta chains from a single sample sequenced in a study of blood T cell repertoires in COVID-19. Some clones are missing from TCRdb's copy, which holds only in-frame ones; the method was immunoSEQ multiplex PCR. The data contain approximately 90,000 clones, 65% to 80% of them singletons. Material for sequencing was peripheral blood. The receptors derive from a man in his 70s with acute or convalescent COVID-19.

Only a few counts were recorded for this clone. This sequence joins TRBV19 and TRBJ2-2; D is perhaps TRBD2 (5 bases). The germline V and J ends were trimmed by 1 base and 5 bases, with 14 bases remaining between them. Germline CDR1 reads LNHDA; CDR2 reads SQIVND (reference sequence). CDR3 length: 16 residues. CDR3 sequence reads: CASSIGTAGMTGELFF. CDR3 nucleotide sequence: TGTGCCAGTAGTATAGGTACTGCGGGTATGACCGGGGAGCTGTTTTTT.

The chain is built from TRBV27 and TRBJ2-3; D is possibly TRBD2 (5 bases). Trimming pared 8 bases from V and 5 bases from J, leaving 8 bases between. Germline CDR1 reads MNHEY; CDR2 reads SMNVEV (reference sequence). This CDR3 has 11 amino acids. CDR3 coding DNA: TGTGCCAGCGGGAGCGTAGATACGCAGTATTTT. Amino acids: CASGSVDTQYF.

This clone was seen more than once but under ten times. V and J are TRBV19 and TRBJ1-5; 9 positions agree with TRBD1. CDR3 size: 16 residues. Germline V gene sequence: CDR1 LNHDA, CDR2 SQIVND (reference sequence). J was trimmed by 2 bases and V by 6 bases; bases with no gene match: 8. The CDR3 here is CASRNTGGKGNQPQHF. CDR3 sequence (DNA): TGTGCCAGTAGGAACACAGGGGGCAAGGGCAATCAGCCCCAGCATTTT.

The chain couples TRBV5-1 to TRBJ2-7, with 8 bases matching TRBD1. With 5 bases clipped from V and 2 bases from J, the junction kept 3 bases outside the gene matches. Germline V gene data show CDR1 as SGHRS and CDR2 as YFSETQ. The CDR3 is 13 residues long. The CDR3, as DNA: TGCGCCAGCAGGGGGACAGGACCCTACGAGCAGTACTTC. It yields the protein CASRGTGPYEQYF.

This clone was seen once. This chain connects TRBV28 to TRBJ1-2; 8 bases agree with TRBD1. The CDR3 runs 15 residues. V lost 6 bases to trimming and J lost 3 bases; unmatched junction nucleotides: 9. Germline CDR1 and CDR2: MDHEN and SYDVKM. This chain's CDR3 is CASSTWQGADYGYTF. The CDR3 DNA follows: TGTGCCAGCAGCACCTGGCAGGGGGCCGACTATGGCTACACCTTC.

This chain uses TRBV30 with TRBJ2-1, with D maybe TRBD1 (6 bases). Trimming cost V 3 bases and J 8 bases, with 11 bases left between them. Germline CDR1 is GTSNPN and CDR2 is SVGIG (reference sequence). CDR3 length: 12 residues. The CDR3 DNA reads TGTGCCTGGAGCTACAGGGTTCATGAGCAGTTCTTC. Residues: CAWSYRVHEQFF.

This chain links TRBV6-4 with TRBJ2-1, with a possible D match to TRBD1 (5 bases). Trimming removed 2 bases at V and 6 bases at J, with 14 bases between. Germline V gives CDR1 MRHNA, CDR2 SNTAGT. The CDR3 extends over 15 amino acids. CDR3 bases: TGTGCCAGCAGTGACCACAGGACGAAGGGCAATGAGCAGTTCTTC. It encodes CASSDHRTKGNEQFF.

The chain recombines TRBV29-1 with TRBJ2-3; TRBD2 matches at 8 bases. The CDR3 has 16 residues. Germline trimming cut 2 bases from V and 4 bases from J; bases unmatched to any gene: 11. Germline-derived CDR1 and CDR2 are SQVTM and ANQGSEA. The CDR3 sequence is CSVERGAPGGPDTQYF. The CDR3 DNA is TGCAGCGTTGAAAGAGGGGCGCCGGGGGGGCCAGATACGCAGTATTTT.

This clone has only one observation. The chain carries TRBV5-8 and TRBJ1-5; TRBD1 matches 10 bases. CDR3 length equals 15 residues. J was trimmed by 4 bases and V by 3 bases; bases with no gene match: 4. Germline V gene data show CDR1 as SGHTS and CDR2 as YDEGEE. CDR3 protein: CASSSRQGANQPQHF. CDR3 bases: TGTGCCAGCAGCTCACGACAGGGGGCGAATCAGCCCCAGCATTTT.

The V and J genes are TRBV7-9 and TRBJ1-4; no clear D gene. The CDR3 has 14 amino acids. V was pared by 3 bases and J by 8 bases, with 13 bases between. Germline CDR1 is SEHNR and CDR2 is FQNEAQ (reference sequence). The CDR3 region is CASSLTISVEKLFF. The CDR3 DNA follows: TGTGCCAGCAGCTTGACAATCTCCGTGGAAAAACTGTTTTTT.

This CDR3 is CASSLGGYEQYF. The CDR3 DNA reads as TGTGCCAGTAGCCTCGGCGGTTACGAGCAGTACTTC. The chain joins TRBV19 to TRBJ2-7; D not resolved. Trimming left V 6 bases short and J 4 bases short, with 10 bases between. Germline V lookup: CDR1 LNHDA, CDR2 SQIVND (reference sequence). This CDR3 has 12 residues. Based on the CDR3 plus reference TRBV19 and TRBJ2-7, the full variable domain is DGGITQSPKYLFRKEGQNVTLSCEQNLNHDAMYWYRQDPGQGLRLIYYSQIVNDFQKGDIAEGYSVSREKKESFPLTVTSAQKNPTAFYLCASSLGGYEQYFGPGTRLTVT.

In nucleotides, the CDR3 is TGTGCCAGCTCTCCCGGGACACCGTCTGGGGCCAACGTCCTGACTTTC. Residues: CASSPGTPSGANVLTF. The V call is TRBV18, the J call TRBJ2-6; D perhaps matches TRBD1 (6 bases). This CDR3 has 16 amino acids. The V gene's germline CDR1 is KGHSH and CDR2 LQKENI. With 6 bases removed from V and 1 base from J, the gap between germline ends came to 13 bases.

Turning to this clone: Relative to the germline gene, one junction end is altered; a read error may explain this. The rearrangement links TRBV5-1 to TRBJ2-1; 8 bases line up with TRBD2. The germline V gene has CDR1 SGHRS and CDR2 YFSETQ. There are 12 residues in the CDR3. The CDR3: CASSEGLDTPLF. The CDR3 DNA is TGCGCCAGCAGCGAGGGACTAGACACCCCCCTCTTC.

V and J are TRBV28 and TRBJ1-1; perhaps TRBD1 as D (6 bases). The CDR3 runs to 14 residues. Deletions cut 5 bases from V and 5 bases from J, with 15 bases between. Germline CDR1 and CDR2: MDHEN and SYDVKM. The CDR3 protein is CASSLYHRATEAFF. The CDR3 DNA reads as TGTGCCAGCAGTCTCTATCACAGGGCTACTGAAGCTTTCTTT.

V gene TRBV19 combines with J gene TRBJ2-5; a possible D gene is TRBD2 (5 bases). Germline V gene data show CDR1 as LNHDA and CDR2 as SQIVND (reference sequence). The CDR3 length is 13 residues. Trimming stripped 2 bases from V and 5 bases from J, with 9 bases between. The CDR3 reads CASSIQRGETQYF. The CDR3 DNA reads TGTGCCAGTAGTATACAGCGAGGGGAGACCCAGTACTTC.

The V and J genes are TRBV5-1 and TRBJ2-1, with TRBD2 as a possible D gene (5 bases). Trimming took off 2 bases at V and 1 base at J, with 7 bases between the two ends. The CDR3 is 14 residues long. Germline values: CDR1 SGHRS, CDR2 YFSETQ. The CDR3 nucleotides read TGCGCCAGCAGCTTTCGGGGATCCTACAATGAGCAGTTCTTC. Translation gives CASSFRGSYNEQFF.

The CDR3 reads CASSHRDRGPASIYF. In nucleotides, the CDR3 is TGTGCCAGCAGCCACCGGGACAGGGGGCCGGCGTCCATATATTTT. This chain uses TRBV3-1 (or the pseudogene TRBV3-2) with TRBJ1-3; 12 nucleotides align to TRBD1. The CDR3 sequence is 15 residues long. V gave up 3 bases and J gave up 11 bases; unmatched junction bases: 8. Germline loops: CDR1 LGHDT, CDR2 YNNKEL (reference sequence).

In this sample, this clone turned up a few times. The V call is TRBV7-9, the J call TRBJ2-1; 10 bases are a match to TRBD1. The CDR3 covers 14 residues. V lost 7 bases to trimming and J lost 5 bases; unmatched junction nucleotides: 5. Germline V gene data show CDR1 as SEHNR and CDR2 as FQNEAQ (reference sequence). The CDR3 DNA reads TGTGCCAGCAACTGGGACAGGGGTAACAATGAGCAGTTCTTC. Residues: CASNWDRGNNEQFF. Variable domain in full (rest from reference TRBV7-9 and TRBJ2-1): DTGVSQNPRHKITKRGQNVTFRCDPISEHNRLYWYRQTLGQGPEFLTYFQNEAQLEKSRLLSDRFSAERPKGSFSTLEIQRTEQGDSAMYLCASNWDRGNNEQFFGPGTRLTVL.

This chain links TRBV10-1 with TRBJ2-3, with a possible D match to TRBD1 (6 bases). V was trimmed by 1 base and J by 3 bases, leaving 8 bases between them. CDR3 length equals 14 residues. CDR1 is WNHNN, CDR2 SYGVQD, per germline (reference sequence). Here the CDR3 reads CASSELRGTDTQYF. CDR3 nucleotide sequence: TGCGCCAGCAGTGAGTTAAGGGGGACAGATACGCAGTATTTT.

This sequence joins TRBV5-8 and TRBJ2-1; tentative D call: TRBD2 (7 bases). V was cut by 1 base and J by 3 bases, with 11 bases left in between. Germline lookup yields CDR1 SGHTS and CDR2 YDEGEE. The length of the CDR3 is 15 residues. CDR3 residues: CASSLSRGLYNEQFF. Written as DNA, the CDR3 is TGTGCCAGCAGCTTGTCGCGGGGGCTCTACAATGAGCAGTTCTTC. Full variable domain (rest looked up from reference TRBV5-8 and TRBJ2-1): EAGVTQSPTHLIKTRGQQATLRCSPISGHTSVYWYQQALGLGLQFLLWYDEGEERNRGNFPPRFSGRQFPNYSSELNVNALELEDSALYLCASSLSRGLYNEQFFGPGTRLTVL.

The chain links TRBV7-6 to TRBJ2-3; D remains unclear. With 3 bases removed from V and 1 base from J, the gap between germline ends came to 11 bases. The CDR3 is 15 residues long. Germline-derived CDR1 and CDR2 are SGHVS and FNYEAQ. CDR3 nucleotide sequence: TGTGCCAGCAGCTTCGCCGCCCTAGGCACAGATACGCAGTATTTT. This sequence encodes CASSFAALGTDTQYF.

This clone came up once. V gene TRBV2 combines with J gene TRBJ2-1; no firm D call. The CDR3 contains 11 residues. Germline CDR1 reads SNHLY; CDR2 reads FYNNEI. V lost 8 bases and J lost 4, with 6 bases in between. CDR3 in amino acids: CASGEYNEQFF. For the CDR3, the DNA is TGTGCCAGCGGAGAATACAATGAGCAGTTCTTC.

The V and J genes are TRBV5-4 and TRBJ1-2, with TRBD1 matching 8 bases. Germline V gene sequence: CDR1 SGHNT, CDR2 YYREEE (reference sequence). V trimming: 0 bases; J trimming: 0 bases; junction bases outside the gene matches: 4. This CDR3 comprises 16 residues. The CDR3 loop reads CASSLAGGLANYGYTF. CDR3 DNA: TGTGCCAGCAGCTTGGCAGGGGGCTTGGCTAACTATGGCTACACCTTC. Complete variable domain (other parts from reference TRBV5-4 and TRBJ1-2): ETGVTQSPTHLIKTRGQQVTLRCSSQSGHNTVSWYQQALGQGPQFIFQYYREEENGRGNFPPRFSGLQFPNYSSELNVNALELDDSALYLCASSLAGGLANYGYTFGSGTRLTVV.

This chain links TRBV28 with TRBJ2-1; D remains unclear. This CDR3 comprises 11 residues. Germline CDR1 and CDR2: MDHEN and SYDVKM. V was clipped by 6 bases and J by 4 bases, with 4 bases between them. DNA for the CDR3: TGTGCCAGCAGCCAATACAATGAGCAGTTCTTC. This translates into CASSQYNEQFF.

The V gene is TRBV5-8, the J gene TRBJ2-5, with 7 positions matching TRBD1. This CDR3 comprises 16 residues. The germline CDR1 and CDR2 sequences are SGHTS and YDEGEE. The V segment lost 4 bases and the J segment 5 bases; nucleotides outside the gene matches: 14. DNA for the CDR3: TGTGCCAGCAGCCCAGGAGAGACAGGGAATTGGGAGACCCAGTACTTC. As protein: CASSPGETGNWETQYF.

The chain has TRBV11-2 and TRBJ1-4, with 8 bases matching TRBD1. The CDR3 spans 15 residues. The ends lost 3 bases at V and 4 bases at J; junction bases unmatched: 4. CDR1 is SGHAT, CDR2 FQNNGV, per germline. For the CDR3, the DNA is TGTGCCAGCAGCTTCGGGACAGGTTATAATGAAAAACTGTTTTTT. Residues: CASSFGTGYNEKLFF.

The V call is TRBV5-5, the J call TRBJ2-1, with 7 bases fitting TRBD2. The CDR3 loop spans 18 amino acids. Trimming cost V 0 bases and J 0 bases; bases outside gene matches: 9. Germline lookup yields CDR1 SGHKS and CDR2 YYEKEE (reference sequence). The DNA of the CDR3 is TGTGCCAGCAGCTTGGCGGTCGGGGGGATCCCCTCCTACAATGAGCAGTTCTTC. Amino acids: CASSLAVGGIPSYNEQFF.